This T cell receptor beta chain was found in a study of tumor and adjacent non-tumor tissue in lung cancer. Across the study: The patients, around 9 men and roughly 5 women, were 31 to 76 with stage I to III disease. Samples averaged approximately 4.2 million productive TCRbeta reads each.

The CDR3 has 13 residues. Germline V gene data show CDR1 as KGHDR and CDR2 as SFDVKD. Study-level results: Top 100 clones took a larger repertoire share in normal lung. Significantly higher TCR diversity was found in tumor than normal lung.

TCRbeta libraries were built with three rounds of nested PCR, modified from ARM-PCR. TCRdb processed the multiplex PCR reads anew with MiXCR; each CDR3 protein has one entry. Here the sample spans approximately 66,000 distinct CDR3 sequences, roughly 57% being singletons. RNA was extracted from bulk tissue without any cell sorting. The normal lung tissue was taken more than 3 cm from the tumor edge. This clonotype turned up a few times. Its antigen is undetermined. The junction shows a germline mismatch at one end, possibly a read error. The clonotype comes from a man in his 70s with non-small cell lung cancer. The chain joins TRBV24-1 to TRBJ1-2; D call uncertain. Sample: distant non-tumor lung tissue. CDR3 sequence: CATSPRANYGYTF. Written as DNA, the CDR3 is TGTGCCACCAGTCCACGGGCTAACTATGGCTACACCTTT.